The source of this T cell receptor beta chain is a study of T cells in Graves' hyperthyroidism and ophthalmopathy. This clonotype was observed a few times. Its antigen is undetermined. Amplification targeted TCR beta CDR3 regions from RNA transcripts. HTBI primers drove first-round RT-PCR of the TCR CDR3. TCRdb fed the multiplex PCR reads into MiXCR, producing one record per CDR3 protein. The sample contains under 550,000 distinct CDR3 sequences, approximately 20% of which appear only once. CDR1 is LNHDA and CDR2 is SQIVND in the germline V gene (reference sequence). The CDR3 is 15 residues long. Trimming shortened V by 9 bases and J by 0 bases, and 15 bases separated the two germline ends. Disease duration was under 3 months in the ophthalmopathy patients, who also had a Clinical Activity Score of at least 3 and a NOSPECS grade of at least 4. Broader study findings: In the blood, most expanded thyroid clonotypes above 0.001 appeared as well. Separation of ophthalmopathy from stable hyperthyroidism was achieved by a 13 V-J model.

This receptor was taken from a man aged 35 to 55 with Graves' ophthalmopathy. The sample comprised blood. The rearrangement links TRBV19 to TRBJ1-5; no definite D call. DNA for the CDR3: TGTGCCAGCCTCGACCAGTGGTATAGCAATCAGCCCCAGCATTTT. This sequence encodes CASLDQWYSNQPQHF.